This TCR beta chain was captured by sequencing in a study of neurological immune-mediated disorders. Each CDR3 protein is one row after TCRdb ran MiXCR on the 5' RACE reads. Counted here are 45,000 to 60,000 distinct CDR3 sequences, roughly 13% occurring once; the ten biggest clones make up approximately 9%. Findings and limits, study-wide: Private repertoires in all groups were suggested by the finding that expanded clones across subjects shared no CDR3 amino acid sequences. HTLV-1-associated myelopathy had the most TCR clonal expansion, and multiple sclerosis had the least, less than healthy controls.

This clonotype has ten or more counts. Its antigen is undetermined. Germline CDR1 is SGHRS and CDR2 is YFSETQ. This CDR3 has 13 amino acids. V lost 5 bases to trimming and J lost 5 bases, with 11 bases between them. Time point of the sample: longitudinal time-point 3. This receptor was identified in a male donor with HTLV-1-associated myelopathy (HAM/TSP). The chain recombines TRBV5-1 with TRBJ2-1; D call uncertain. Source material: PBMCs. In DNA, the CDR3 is TGCGCCAGCAGTCTAGGGCAGCACAATGAGCAGTTCTTC. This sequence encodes CASSLGQHNEQFF.